These T cell receptor beta chains were read from a single sample in a study of blood T cell repertoires in COVID-19. Libraries were prepared by immunoSEQ multiplex PCR; TCRdb keeps only in-frame clonotypes and omits some of them. The sample has 95,000 to 130,000 clones, roughly 83% seen once; the top ten hold 2% to 2.5%. Sequencing was done on a sample of peripheral blood. The receptors here all came from a man aged 25-45 years with acute or convalescent COVID-19. CDR3s include the opening cysteine and the closing phenylalanine or tryptophan. A D gene is named only where the DNA matches it firmly. Clone size is shown for a subset of rows, as once, few, many or a class of expanded clone.

J | V | D | size | DNA | CDR3
TRBJ2-1 | TRBV11-3 | . | . | TGTGCCAGCAGCTTAGGGCAGGGTTCCTACAATGAGCAGTTCTTC | CASSLGQGSYNEQFF
TRBJ2-3 | TRBV27 | TRBD2 | few | TGTGCCAGCAGTTTATATGCGCGGGAGGTCCCAGATACGCAGTATTTT | CASSLYAREVPDTQYF
TRBJ2-2 | TRBV4-3 | . | once | TGCGCCAGCAGCCAAGATGGCCTCGGAAACAGTATCGGGGAGCTGTTTTTT | CASSQDGLGNSIGELFF
TRBJ2-2 | TRBV3-1/TRBV3-2 | . | . | TGTGCCAGCAGCCAAGAAATTTCCGTTACGAACACCGGGGAGCTGTTTTTT | CASSQEISVTNTGELFF
TRBJ2-1 | TRBV30 | TRBD1 | . | TGTGCCTGGAGTATCACAGGGGGGTCCTACAATGAGCAGTTCTTC | CAWSITGGSYNEQFF
TRBJ2-3 | TRBV7-2 | . | . | TGTGCCAGCAGCTTAGTTGGCGGAACCCCGACTTTT | CASSLVGGTPTF
TRBJ2-5 | TRBV19 | TRBD2 | . | TGTGCCAGTAGTCCACGACTAGCGGGGGGGCGCGAGACCCAGTACTTC | CASSPRLAGGRETQYF
TRBJ2-1 | TRBV10-2 | TRBD2 | . | TGCGCCAGCAGTGGGCTAGCGGGAGGCCTCACCTACAATGAGCAGTTCTTC | CASSGLAGGLTYNEQFF
TRBJ1-2 | TRBV12-3/TRBV12-4 | . | . | TGTGCCAGCAGCGAGGCGGGCACCCATGGCTACACCTTC | CASSEAGTHGYTF
TRBJ2-1 | TRBV6-5 | TRBD2 | . | TGTGCCAGCAGTTACTCTTCTAGCGGGATGGTGTTCTTC | CASSYSSSGMVFF
TRBJ1-1 | TRBV5-4 | . | . | TGTGCCAGCAGCTTGGTCAGGGAGAACACTGAAGCTTTCTTT | CASSLVRENTEAFF
TRBJ2-5 | TRBV11-3 | TRBD2 | once | TGTGCCAGCAGCTTAAATAACCGGACTAGCGGGGGCGAGACCCAGTACTTC | CASSLNNRTSGGETQYF
TRBJ1-2 | TRBV12-2 | . | . | TGTGCAAGTCGCCGTTATTACAGGGGTCGCTATGGCTACACCTTC | CASRRYYRGRYGYTF
TRBJ1-5 | TRBV6-2/TRBV6-3 | . | . | TGTGCCAGCAGCCGGGAAATAGGGGAGGGCAATCAGCCCCAGCATTTT | CASSREIGEGNQPQHF
TRBJ2-1 | TRBV4-3 | . | few | TGCGCCAGCAGCCAAGGTCCGGCAGGGGATAGGGGTGAGCAGTTCTTC | CASSQGPAGDRGEQFF
TRBJ1-6 | TRBV7-9 | . | . | TGTGCCAGCAGCTTAGTGACAGGACCTCCTCACCTCCACTTT | CASSLVTGPPHLHF
TRBJ1-1 | TRBV12-2 | . | . | TGTGCAAGTCGCTTCTCGGGAGGCACTATGAACACTGAAGCTTTCTTT | CASRFSGGTMNTEAFF
TRBJ1-6 | TRBV11-2 | TRBD1 | once | TGTGCCAGCAGCTTAAGGGGACAGGGGAAAGGAACCTATAATTCACCCCTCCACTTT | CASSLRGQGKGTYNSPLHF
TRBJ2-2 | TRBV7-9 | . | . | TGTGCCAGCAGTCCTCGGGCTTTTTGGGGCCCGGGTACCGGGGAGCTGTTTTTT | CASSPRAFWGPGTGELFF
TRBJ2-5 | TRBV7-3 | TRBD2 | . | TGTGCCAGCAGCCTTAGCGGGGGGGCCATCGAGACCCAGTACTTC | CASSLSGGAIETQYF
TRBJ2-2 | TRBV19 | . | . | TGTGCCAGTAGTGTTGGAACAGGGACCGGGGAGCTGTTTTTT | CASSVGTGTGELFF
TRBJ2-7 | TRBV9 | TRBD1 | . | TGTGCCAGCAGCGTAGGACAGGGGAACTACGAGCAGTACTTC | CASSVGQGNYEQYF
TRBJ2-7 | TRBV7-8 | . | . | TGTGCCAGCAGCTCCCGTCGGGACACCGGAGACGAGCAGTACTTC | CASSSRRDTGDEQYF
TRBJ1-3 | TRBV6-5 | . | . | TGTGCCAGCGGAACGGGCTCTGGAAACACCATATATTTT | CASGTGSGNTIYF
TRBJ1-2 | TRBV18 | TRBD1 | few | TGTGCCAGCTCACCCGACAGGGACCATGGCTACACCTTC | CASSPDRDHGYTF
TRBJ1-4 | TRBV30 | . | few | TGTGCCTGGAGTAGGGGGACCAATGGGGAAAAACTGTTTTTT | CAWSRGTNGEKLFF
TRBJ2-3 | TRBV3-1/TRBV3-2 | TRBD2 | . | TGTGCCAGCAGCCCCCTACTAGCGGGAGGAACAGATACGCAGTATTTT | CASSPLLAGGTDTQYF
TRBJ2-3 | TRBV5-1 | . | once | TGCGCCAGCAGCTTGGAGGGAGGCACAGATACGCAGTATTTT | CASSLEGGTDTQYF
TRBJ2-3 | TRBV19 | TRBD1 | . | TGTGCCAGTAGTGAAACTCCGGGACAGGTATACGATACGCAGTATTTT | CASSETPGQVYDTQYF
TRBJ2-1 | TRBV7-3 | TRBD2 | . | TGTGCCAGCAGCTTGGTGGCGGGAGGCAACAATGAGCAGTTCTTC | CASSLVAGGNNEQFF
TRBJ2-3 | TRBV10-1 | TRBD2 | . | TGCGCCAGCAGTGAGTCTATGGCGGGGGGCACAGATACGCAGTATTTT | CASSESMAGGTDTQYF
TRBJ1-1 | TRBV11-2 | . | . | TGTGCCAGCAGAAGGGGCCTCACGAACACTGAAGCTTTCTTT | CASRRGLTNTEAFF
TRBJ2-7 | TRBV3-1/TRBV3-2 | . | . | TGTGCCAGCAGCTCTACCCCTGGTGAGCAGTACTTC | CASSSTPGEQYF
TRBJ1-1 | TRBV25-1 | . | once | TGTGCCAGCAGTGAATACGGGCAGGGATCGAACACTGAAGCTTTCTTT | CASSEYGQGSNTEAFF
TRBJ1-1 | TRBV5-1 | . | . | TGCGCCAGCCGCCGGGGGACTGAAGCTTTCTTT | CASRRGTEAFF
TRBJ1-5 | TRBV6-5 | . | . | TGTGCCAGCAGTCCAAGGACAGTTAATCAGCCCCAGCATTTT | CASSPRTVNQPQHF
TRBJ1-4 | TRBV5-4 | TRBD1 | . | TGTGCCAGCAGTTTCATCGGACAGGGGGCGGAAAAACTGTTTTTT | CASSFIGQGAEKLFF
TRBJ1-3 | TRBV30 | . | . | TGTGCCTGGAGTGGCAGGGTGTCAGCTGGAAACACCATATATTTT | CAWSGRVSAGNTIYF
TRBJ2-7 | TRBV30 | TRBD1 | . | TGTGCCTGGAGTGGGGACAGACGTAGCTACGAGCAGTACTTC | CAWSGDRRSYEQYF
TRBJ2-7 | TRBV6-5 | TRBD2 | . | TGTGCCAGCAGTCCTAGCGGGAATTCCTACGAGCAGTACTTC | CASSPSGNSYEQYF
TRBJ1-1 | TRBV18 | TRBD1 | . | TGTGCCAGCTCACCGCCGGGACAGGGGACAGGGGCAGAAGCTTTCTTT | CASSPPGQGTGAEAFF
TRBJ2-7 | TRBV5-5 | . | few | TGTGCCAGCAGCTGGACACCGACCTACGAGCAGTACTTC | CASSWTPTYEQYF
TRBJ1-2 | TRBV10-3 | . | . | TGTGCCATCAGTGAGGTACCGGGGGGGGCCTACGGCTACACCTTC | CAISEVPGGAYGYTF
TRBJ1-2 | TRBV4-1 | . | . | TGCGCCAGCAGCCAAGATTCAGGGCAGGGGTTTTATGGCTACACCTTC | CASSQDSGQGFYGYTF
TRBJ1-6 | TRBV20-1 | . | . | TGCAGTGCTAGTCGGGCAGCCGGAGGGGATTCACCCCTCCACTTT | CSASRAAGGDSPLHF
TRBJ2-7 | TRBV5-3 | TRBD1 | . | TGTGCCAGAAGCCGGGACAGGGAAGGCGACGAGCAGTACTTC | CARSRDREGDEQYF
TRBJ1-1 | TRBV5-1 | . | . | TGCGCCAGCAGCGAGGACAGATCCACTGAAGCTTTCTTT | CASSEDRSTEAFF
TRBJ1-2 | TRBV27 | . | . | TGTGCCAGCAGTTTTCTACGGGAAATTAACTATGGCTACACCTTC | CASSFLREINYGYTF
TRBJ2-7 | TRBV10-2 | TRBD2 | . | TGCGCCAGCAGTTACACTAGCGGGGGCGCCTACGAGCAGTACTTC | CASSYTSGGAYEQYF
TRBJ2-3 | TRBV3-1/TRBV3-2 | TRBD2 | . | TGTGCCAGCAGCCAATTCAAACTAGCGGGTACGCAGTATTTT | CASSQFKLAGTQYF
TRBJ2-3 | TRBV19 | TRBD2 | once | TGTGCCAGTAGCGAAAGCGGGAGGGCCTTAGGTACGCAGTATTTT | CASSESGRALGTQYF
TRBJ1-4 | TRBV5-1 | . | . | TGCGCCAGCAGCTTGGCGCAGGGCGGGGGTGAAAAACTGTTTTTT | CASSLAQGGGEKLFF
TRBJ1-2 | TRBV5-4 | TRBD1 | . | TGTGCCAGCAGCGACGGGACAGGCAACTATGGCTACACCTTC | CASSDGTGNYGYTF